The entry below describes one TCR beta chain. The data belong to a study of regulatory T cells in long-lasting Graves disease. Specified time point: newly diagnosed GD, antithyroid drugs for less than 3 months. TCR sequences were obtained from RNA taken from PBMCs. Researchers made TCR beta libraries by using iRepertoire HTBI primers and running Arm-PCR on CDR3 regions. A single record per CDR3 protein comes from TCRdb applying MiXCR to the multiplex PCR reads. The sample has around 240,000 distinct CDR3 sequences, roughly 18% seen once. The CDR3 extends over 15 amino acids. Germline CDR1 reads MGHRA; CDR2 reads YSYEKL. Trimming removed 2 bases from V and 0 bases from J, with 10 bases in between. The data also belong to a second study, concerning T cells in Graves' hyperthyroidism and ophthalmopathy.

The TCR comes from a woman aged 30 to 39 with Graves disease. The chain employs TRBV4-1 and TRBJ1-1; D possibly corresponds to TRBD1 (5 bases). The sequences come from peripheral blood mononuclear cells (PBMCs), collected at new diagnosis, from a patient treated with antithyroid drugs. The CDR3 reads CASSQQAGLNTEAFF. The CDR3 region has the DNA TGCGCCAGCAGCCAACAGGCGGGGCTGAACACTGAAGCTTTCTTT.